The 19 T cell receptor beta chains below were found in one sample sequenced in a study of blood T cells in healthy people across ages. A second PCR of 7 to 11 cycles used a sample-barcoded 5' primer and a J-beta primer mix. TCRdb re-analysed the 5' RACE reads in MiXCR, keeping a single row per CDR3 protein. The sample has hundreds of thousands of distinct CDR3 sequences; roughly 64% are singletons. Sequencing input: blood. The origin of the receptors is a man aged 30-40 years in good health.

The chain couples TRBV27 to TRBJ2-1; D gene ambiguous. The germline CDR1 and CDR2 sequences are MNHEY and SMNVEV (reference sequence). The CDR3 contains 15 residues. V lost 3 bases to trimming and J lost 2 bases, with 11 bases between them. CDR3 in DNA: TGTGCCAGCAGTTTCAAAGGCCCACCCTACAATGAGCAGTTCTTC. Translating gives CASSFKGPPYNEQFF.

In this sample, this clonotype turned up once. This chain connects TRBV5-1 to TRBJ2-5, with a possible D match to TRBD2 (6 bases). This CDR3 comprises 14 residues. V lost 4 bases, J lost 5 bases, and 15 bases lay in between. The germline V gene encodes CDR1 SGHRS and CDR2 YFSETQ. CDR3 residues: CASSLRLGEETQYF. The CDR3 DNA follows: TGCGCCAGCAGCCTAAGACTAGGGGAGGAGACCCAGTACTTC.

This clonotype appeared a few times. The rearrangement uses TRBV5-1 and TRBJ2-3; D possibly uses TRBD1 or TRBD2 (5 bases each). This CDR3 is built from 14 residues. Trimming removed 4 bases from V and 7 bases from J, with 16 bases in between. Germline V CDR1 and CDR2: SGHRS, YFSETQ. CDR3: CASSPSGPENTQYF. For the CDR3, the DNA is TGCGCCAGCAGCCCATCGGGGCCGGAGAATACGCAGTATTTT.

V usage is TRBV20-1 and J usage is TRBJ2-5; 11 nucleotides match TRBD2. Germline assignment: CDR1 DFQATT and CDR2 SNEGSKA (reference sequence). V trimming: 5 bases; J trimming: 5 bases; junction bases outside the gene matches: 7. The CDR3 loop spans 14 amino acids. For the CDR3, the DNA is TGCAGTGCTGATAGCGGGAGGGCCGGGGAGACCCAGTACTTC. Translating it yields CSADSGRAGETQYF.

Only a few counts were recorded for this clonotype. V gene TRBV6-2 or TRBV6-3 combines with J gene TRBJ2-4; D is perhaps TRBD2 (6 bases). Looked up from germline, CDR1 is MNHEY and CDR2 is SVGEGT. This CDR3 is built from 15 residues. Trimming stripped 2 bases from V and 8 bases from J, with 16 bases between. The CDR3 region has the DNA TGTGCCAGCAGTTACGGCGGGGCGGCCTATGACATTCAGTACTTC. It translates to CASSYGGAAYDIQYF.

This clonotype showed up just a few times. This chain links TRBV11-1 with TRBJ2-3, with 8 bases matching TRBD1. Germline V CDR1 and CDR2: SGHAT, FQDESV (reference sequence). The ends lost 5 bases at V and 1 base at J; junction bases unmatched: 8. The CDR3 is made up of 16 amino acids. The DNA of the CDR3 is TGTGCCAGCAGCCCCGGCCTCAGGGGGCGCACAGATACGCAGTATTTT. It codes for CASSPGLRGRTDTQYF.

The sample holds many counts of this clonotype. CDR3 protein: CASSRRTKAGEATQYF. The CDR3 bases are TGTGCCAGCAGCCGTCGGACGAAGGCGGGAGAAGCGACCCAGTACTTC. The chain carries TRBV11-1 and TRBJ2-5; TRBD2 aligns across 7 bases. Germline CDR1 reads SGHAT; CDR2 reads FQDESV (reference sequence). Losses at the gene ends were 5 bases for V and 7 bases for J; bases not matched to a gene: 16. CDR3 length: 16 amino acids.

This chain uses TRBV4-1 with TRBJ2-7; 9 bases align to TRBD1. Germline V gene lookup returns CDR1 MGHRA and CDR2 YSYEKL. This CDR3 has 16 residues. Unmatched junction bases numbered 9, after V lost 1 base and J lost 5 bases. CDR3 amino acids: CASSQVQGTGRDEQYF. DNA for the CDR3: TGCGCCAGCAGCCAAGTTCAAGGGACAGGGAGGGACGAGCAGTACTTC.

This rearrangement joins TRBV7-2 to TRBJ1-4, with D possibly matching TRBD1 (6 bases). This CDR3 region has 15 residues. In germline, CDR1 is SGHTA, CDR2 FQGNSA. V gave up 6 bases and J gave up 5 bases, with 16 bases separating them. The CDR3 spells CASSSHSRGNEKLFF. Written as DNA, the CDR3 is TGTGCCAGCAGTTCTCATAGCAGGGGAAATGAAAAACTGTTTTTT.

This clonotype was detected only a few times. The chain joins TRBV7-9 to TRBJ2-5; TRBD2 agrees at 15 bases. Germline V gene data show CDR1 as SEHNR and CDR2 as FQNEAQ (reference sequence). This CDR3 comprises 16 residues. The V gene end was trimmed by 6 bases and the J gene end by 5 bases; junction bases not matched to a gene: 7. In DNA, the CDR3 is TGTGCCAGCAGTTCTCTTGGGACTAGCGGGGGGGAGACCCAGTACTTC. Translating it yields CASSSLGTSGGETQYF.

V gene TRBV29-1 combines with J gene TRBJ2-6, with unresolved D. Germline V gives CDR1 SQVTM, CDR2 ANQGSEA. This CDR3 comprises 14 residues. Trimming shortened V by 0 bases and J by 0 bases, and 3 bases separated the two germline ends. The DNA of the CDR3 is TGCAGCGTTGAAGAGAGCTCTGGGGCCAACGTCCTGACTTTC. Its translation: CSVEESSGANVLTF.

J is TRBJ2-1 and V is TRBV5-6; 10 bases are a match to TRBD2. V trimming: 6 bases; J trimming: 4 bases; junction bases outside the gene matches: 10. There are 16 residues in the CDR3. Germline CDR1 reads SGHDT; CDR2 reads YYEEEE. The CDR3 DNA is TGTGCCAGCACCAAGACTAGCGGGCGCCCTTACAATGAGCAGTTCTTC. Protein: CASTKTSGRPYNEQFF.

This chain links TRBV7-8 with TRBJ2-3; 7 bases are a match to TRBD2. This CDR3 is built from 15 residues. V shed 4 bases and J 2 bases; nucleotides not matched to a gene: 6. The germline CDR1 and CDR2 sequences are SGHVS and FQNEAQ. CDR3 amino acids: CASSYGTTTTDTQYF. CDR3 sequence (DNA): TGTGCCAGCAGCTACGGGACTACCACCACAGATACGCAGTATTTT.

The chain is built from TRBV14 and TRBJ2-7; 7 positions agree with TRBD2. CDR3 length: 19 amino acids. The germline gives CDR1 SGHDN, CDR2 FVKESK. The junction had 17 bases not matched to a gene; V was cut back by 1 base and J by 2 bases. CDR3 sequence: CASSQGPRSIAGQPYEQYF. CDR3 coding DNA: TGTGCCAGCAGCCAAGGACCACGTTCGATAGCGGGTCAGCCCTACGAGCAGTACTTC.

The chain employs TRBV15 and TRBJ2-3; D gene unclear. V lost 0 bases, J lost 4 bases, and 8 bases lay in between. CDR3 length: 14 residues. Per germline, CDR1 LNHNV and CDR2 YYDKDF (reference sequence). The CDR3 loop is CATSRDTDSDTQYF. The CDR3 nucleotides are TGTGCCACCAGCAGAGATACTGATTCAGATACGCAGTATTTT. The full variable domain, rest sourced from reference TRBV15 and TRBJ2-3, is DAMVIQNPRYQVTQFGKPVTLSCSQTLNHNVMYWYQQKSSQAPKLLFHYYDKDFNNEADTPDNFQSRRPNTSFCFLDIRSPGLGDTAMYLCATSRDTDSDTQYFGPGTRLTVL.

The chain recombines TRBV27 with TRBJ2-3; the match to TRBD2 covers 8 bases. The CDR3 covers 14 residues. Germline V lookup: CDR1 MNHEY, CDR2 SMNVEV (reference sequence). The trim removed 8 bases at V and 5 bases at J, leaving 9 bases unmatched. The CDR3 DNA reads as TGTGCCAGCGCCCTAAGTCGGGAGGGAGATACGCAGTATTTT. Translation: CASALSREGDTQYF.

The gene calls are TRBV29-1 and TRBJ2-7; TRBD2 agrees at 7 bases. This CDR3 spans 14 amino acids. The J segment lost 4 bases and the V segment lost 1 base, leaving 7 bases of the junction unmatched. The V gene's germline CDR1 is SQVTM and CDR2 ANQGSEA. CDR3 sequence (DNA): TGCAGCGTTGAAGTCGGCAGCGGGGCGTACGAGCAGTACTTC. This gives the protein CSVEVGSGAYEQYF.

This clonotype was counted only a few times. The chain links TRBV19 to TRBJ1-1; TRBD1 matches at 8 bases. The germline V gene encodes CDR1 LNHDA and CDR2 SQIVND (reference sequence). The CDR3 totals 12 residues. The trim removed 8 bases at V and 4 bases at J, leaving 3 bases unmatched. Here the CDR3 DNA reads TGTGCCAGTCTCACAGGGGGCACTGAAGCTTTCTTT. This codes for CASLTGGTEAFF. The variable domain in full, completed from reference TRBV19 and TRBJ1-1, reads DGGITQSPKYLFRKEGQNVTLSCEQNLNHDAMYWYRQDPGQGLRLIYYSQIVNDFQKGDIAEGYSVSREKKESFPLTVTSAQKNPTAFYLCASLTGGTEAFFGQGTRLTVV.

In this sample, this clonotype turned up a few times. A much larger clone sits a single nucleotide away, making a read error possible. The chain couples TRBV9 to TRBJ2-5; perhaps TRBD2 as D (6 bases). The CDR3 spans 11 residues. The germline V and J ends were trimmed by 7 bases and 5 bases, with 9 bases remaining between them. Germline V gene data show CDR1 as SGDLS and CDR2 as YYNGEE. CDR3 DNA: TGTGCCAGCGGAGGGACGGAGACCCAGTACTTC. Protein product: CASGGTETQYF.